The 20 T cell receptor beta chains below were found in one sample sequenced in a study of T cell repertoires in cytomegalovirus infection. Their cognate antigens are unknown. TCRdb reprocessed the reads with MiXCR, giving one entry per CDR3 protein. The data contain about 900,000 distinct CDR3 sequences, 25% to 40% of them seen just once; the ten biggest clones take up roughly 13%. The sequencing here drew on cultured CD8+ T cells from PBMCs, taken from culture after CMV antigen stimulation. The receptors derive from a human donor in good health (CMV status not recorded). Some clones in this sample may be carry-over from other donors' samples.

This clonotype was seen a handful of times. The V call is TRBV12-3 or TRBV12-4, the J call TRBJ1-1; D is undetermined. V lost 3 bases and J lost 3, with 8 bases in between. This CDR3 contains 13 residues. The CDR3 is CASSFPTDTEAFF. CDR3 nucleotide sequence: TGTGCCAGCAGTTTTCCGACTGACACTGAAGCTTTCTTT.

This clonotype was seen repeatedly, ten times or more. This chain connects TRBV7-2 to TRBJ2-1; 12 nucleotides line up with TRBD2. In germline, CDR1 is SGHTA, CDR2 FQGNSA. This CDR3 is built from 15 residues. The trim removed 5 bases at V and 8 bases at J, leaving 7 bases unmatched. The CDR3 loop reads CASSPQGLAGHEQFF. Here the CDR3 DNA reads TGTGCCAGCAGCCCCCAAGGACTAGCGGGGCATGAGCAGTTCTTC.

The V call is TRBV27, the J call TRBJ1-4; a weak D match, TRBD1 (5 bases). V lost 6 bases and J 1 base, leaving 12 bases between the germline ends. Germline values: CDR1 MNHEY, CDR2 SMNVEV (reference sequence). This CDR3 region has 15 residues. CDR3 DNA: TGTGCCAGCAGCCGCCTTACAGGAACTAATGAAAAACTGTTTTTT. Its translation: CASSRLTGTNEKLFF.

The rearrangement uses TRBV20-1 and TRBJ1-1, with 7 bases that match TRBD1. This CDR3 contains 14 residues. The V and J ends lost 6 bases and 0 bases, in that order; junction bases with no gene match: 7. Germline-derived CDR1 and CDR2 are DFQATT and SNEGSKA (reference sequence). The chain's CDR3 is CSAQPTGMNTEAFF. The CDR3, as DNA: TGCAGTGCACAACCGACAGGGATGAACACTGAAGCTTTCTTT.

This clonotype was recorded many times. V is TRBV4-1 and J is TRBJ2-4; D is possibly TRBD2 (6 bases). The CDR3 covers 19 residues. V gave up 1 base and J gave up 1 base, with 20 bases separating them. Per the germline V gene, CDR1 is MGHRA and CDR2 is YSYEKL. In DNA, the CDR3 is TGCGCCAGCAGCCAAGGCCCCCCGCGGGGCCCTGTGGCCAAAAACATTCAGTACTTC. The encoded protein is CASSQGPPRGPVAKNIQYF.

In its sample, this clonotype was seen many times. This chain uses TRBV6-1 with TRBJ2-2, with unresolved D. Per germline, CDR1 MNHNS and CDR2 SASEGT. Trimming took off 6 bases at V and 1 base at J, with 9 bases between the two ends. The CDR3 loop spans 14 amino acids. The CDR3 loop reads CASRTVWNTGELFF. The CDR3 DNA follows: TGTGCCAGCAGGACCGTGTGGAACACCGGGGAGCTGTTTTTT.

The rearrangement links TRBV4-1 to TRBJ2-1, with a tentative D call TRBD2 (6 bases). The V end was cut by 4 bases, the J end by 0 bases, with 16 bases between. The CDR3 consists of 17 residues. Per the germline V gene, CDR1 is MGHRA and CDR2 is YSYEKL. Here the CDR3 reads CASSPLGTSLSYNEQFF. DNA of the CDR3: TGCGCCAGCAGCCCCCTGGGGACTTCTCTCTCCTACAATGAGCAGTTCTTC.

At least ten counts were recorded for this clonotype. The chain carries TRBV6-6 and TRBJ2-7; 7 positions match TRBD1. Trimming removed 4 bases from V and 6 bases from J; junction bases left unmatched: 3. CDR3 length: 12 amino acids. The V gene's germline CDR1 is MNHNY and CDR2 SVGAGI (reference sequence). For the CDR3, the DNA is TGTGCCAGCAGTTTATCAGGGGGCGAGCAGTACGTC. It specifies CASSLSGGEQYV.

This clonotype was detected many times. The chain is built from TRBV6-2 or TRBV6-3 and TRBJ1-1; D unclear. The germline V gene has CDR1 MNHEY and CDR2 SVGEGT. This CDR3 has 15 residues. V was cut by 5 bases and J by 4 bases, with 17 bases left in between. Here the CDR3 reads CASSLAGHTSTEAFF. The CDR3 region has the DNA TGTGCCAGCAGTCTCGCCGGTCATACGTCCACTGAAGCTTTCTTT.

The chain couples TRBV4-1 to TRBJ1-2; TRBD1 is a possible D gene (5 bases). Germline CDR1 reads MGHRA; CDR2 reads YSYEKL. The CDR3 extends over 15 amino acids. The ends were cut back, 1 base at V and 4 bases at J, with 13 bases in the middle. This CDR3 is CASSQAQGGGYGYTF. CDR3 nucleotides: TGCGCCAGCAGCCAAGCCCAGGGTGGTGGCTATGGCTACACCTTC.

This clonotype was seen a handful of times. The V gene is TRBV7-2, the J gene TRBJ2-2; D assignment may be TRBD1 or TRBD2 (5 bases each). The CDR3 runs 16 residues. Deletions cut 5 bases from V and 7 bases from J, with 20 bases between. The germline V gene has CDR1 SGHTA and CDR2 FQGNSA. CDR3 nucleotide sequence: TGTGCCAGCAGCGAAAGGGACGGTAGCACGGTCGGGGAGCTGTTTTTT. Translated, it gives CASSERDGSTVGELFF.

This clonotype has only a few counts. The V call is TRBV4-1, the J call TRBJ2-5, with 11 nucleotides matching TRBD2. With V trimmed by 1 base and J by 1 base, 2 bases remained unmatched. This CDR3 comprises 16 residues. The germline CDR1 and CDR2 sequences are MGHRA and YSYEKL. The CDR3: CASSQGLAGSQETQYF. DNA for the CDR3: TGCGCCAGCAGCCAAGGACTAGCGGGGAGCCAAGAGACCCAGTACTTC.

This clonotype appeared a few times. V is TRBV4-1 and J is TRBJ1-2; D is ambiguous. V lost 4 bases, J lost 0 bases, and 9 bases lay in between. The germline V gene has CDR1 MGHRA and CDR2 YSYEKL. The CDR3 spans 14 residues. CDR3 residues: CASSPSPANYGYTF. The CDR3 DNA reads TGCGCCAGCAGCCCCAGTCCCGCTAACTATGGCTACACCTTC.

In regard to this clonotype: At one of its ends the junction is not consistent with the germline gene, which may arise from a read error. The genes are TRBV7-9 and TRBJ2-7; D is possibly TRBD1 or TRBD2 (6 bases each). Per germline, CDR1 SEHNR and CDR2 FQNEAQ (reference sequence). The CDR3 length is 14 residues. The CDR3 here is CVSRTGGLSYEQYF. Here the CDR3 DNA reads TGTGTCAGCCGGACTGGGGGGCTCTCCTACGAGCAGTACTTC.

Many counts were recorded for this clonotype. This chain's CDR3 is CASSLWAGGSTGELFF. In DNA, the CDR3 is TGTGCCAGCAGCTTATGGGCGGGGGGCAGCACCGGGGAGCTGTTTTTT. The rearrangement joins TRBV7-2 to TRBJ2-2; 8 bases are a match to TRBD2. V lost 2 bases to trimming and J lost 4 bases; unmatched junction nucleotides: 6. This CDR3 contains 16 residues. Germline-derived CDR1 and CDR2 are SGHTA and FQGNSA.

V is TRBV7-4 and J is TRBJ2-1; no reliable D call. Germline V gene lookup returns CDR1 SGHVT and CDR2 SQSDAQ. This CDR3 has 14 residues. V dropped 5 bases and J dropped 7 bases, with 15 bases sitting between them. This CDR3 reads CASSPTTGRNEQFF. As DNA, the CDR3 is TGTGCCAGCAGCCCAACGACGGGTAGAAATGAGCAGTTCTTC.

The rearrangement links TRBV7-6 to TRBJ2-5; D is unresolved. The CDR3 runs 13 residues. CDR1 and CDR2 (germline): SGHVS, FNYEAQ. V was clipped by 1 base and J by 3 bases, with 6 bases between them. CDR3 nucleotide sequence: TGTGCCAGCAGCTTAGTATGGGAAGAGACCCAGTACTTC. Its protein is CASSLVWEETQYF.

As to this clonotype: This may stem from a read error, because a much larger clone lies one nucleotide away. The chain couples TRBV12-5 to TRBJ1-2; D is unresolved. This CDR3 has 12 amino acids. Germline values: CDR1 LGHNT, CDR2 FRNRAP. The CDR3: CASGLGTYSYTF. The CDR3 nucleotides are TGTGCTAGTGGTTTAGGCACCTATAGCTACACCTTC.

The chain carries TRBV6-1 and TRBJ2-2, with no clear D. CDR3 length equals 11 residues. Looked up from germline, CDR1 is MNHNS and CDR2 is SASEGT. V was clipped by 8 bases and J by 8 bases, with 9 bases between them. The CDR3 DNA follows: TGTGCCAGCGCCTACGATGGGGAGCTGTTTTTT. This encodes CASAYDGELFF.

The CDR3 protein is CASSLATRGEAFF. The CDR3 DNA follows: TGCGCCAGCAGCTTGGCCACCAGGGGTGAAGCTTTCTTT. This chain joins TRBV5-1 and TRBJ1-1, with TRBD1 as a possible D gene (6 bases). This CDR3 comprises 13 residues. V was shortened by 0 bases and J by 7 bases, with 10 bases between the two germline ends. Germline values: CDR1 SGHRS, CDR2 YFSETQ.